This T cell receptor (beta chain) was obtained from a study of breast tumors, draining lymph nodes, adjacent tissues. Whole-study findings and limits: Tumor repertoires ranked between lymph nodes and nontumor tissue in diversity, with V and J gene preferences. Data only fit, rather than demonstrated, lymph node origin of most tumor T cells.

TCRdb fed the multiplex PCR reads into MiXCR, producing one record per CDR3 protein. The sample consists of under 250,000 distinct CDR3 sequences, about 30% of them appearing once. The CDR3 totals 13 residues. The germline CDR1 and CDR2 sequences are LNHDA and SQIVND (reference sequence). Trimming cost V 10 bases and J 5 bases, with 16 bases left between them. The lymph nodes were axillary draining lymph nodes from breast cancer patients. This clonotype came up many times. Its antigen remains unknown. This sequence originates from a female donor with breast cancer. Some clones in this sample may be carry-over from other donors' samples. The chain is built from TRBV19 and TRBJ2-3, with a tentative D call TRBD2 (6 bases). Sequenced input: axillary lymph node tissue. This CDR3 is CATLAVGGDTQYF. DNA for the CDR3: TGTGCCACCTTAGCGGTGGGGGGAGATACGCAGTATTTT.